The 10 T cell receptor beta chains given below trace back to one sample, sequenced in a study of T cells after yellow fever vaccination. MiXCR, run by TCRdb on the 5' RACE reads, gives a single entry per CDR3 protein. Of a few hundred thousand distinct CDR3 sequences listed, 11% were seen once; the top ten hold about 17%. Sequenced material: PBMCs, taken on the day of the first yellow fever vaccination. These receptors originate from a man between 18 and 35 years old who received the YFV17D yellow fever vaccine.

The table lists this clonotype with many counts. The J gene is TRBJ2-1, the V gene TRBV5-1, with 8 bases that match TRBD2. The germline gives CDR1 SGHRS, CDR2 YFSETQ. This CDR3 has 13 amino acids. With 5 bases clipped from V and 8 bases from J, the junction kept 6 bases outside the gene matches. The DNA of the CDR3 is TGCGCCAGCAGTCGAGCGGGGGTCGATGAGCAGTTCTTC. Protein: CASSRAGVDEQFF.

This clonotype has only a few counts. V and J are TRBV4-1 and TRBJ1-6; possibly TRBD1 for D (5 bases). This CDR3 is 17 amino acids long. Trimming took 0 bases from V and 6 from J, leaving 15 bases between them. Germline V gene lookup returns CDR1 MGHRA and CDR2 YSYEKL. CDR3 DNA sequence: TGCGCCAGCAGCCAAGATTCCCCGACAGTGAGTAATTCACCCCTCCACTTT. It translates to CASSQDSPTVSNSPLHF.

This clonotype appeared a few times. V is TRBV9 and J is TRBJ2-7; D may be TRBD1 or TRBD2 (6 bases each). The CDR3 contains 15 residues. V lost 0 bases and J 6 bases, leaving 16 bases between the germline ends. Germline CDR1 and CDR2: SGDLS and YYNGEE. CDR3 residues: CASSVVGTPGVEQYF. CDR3 coding DNA: TGTGCCAGCAGCGTAGTGGGGACACCGGGGGTCGAGCAGTACTTC.

This chain links TRBV5-6 with TRBJ2-6, with 7 bases lining up with TRBD1. The length of the CDR3 is 17 residues. V dropped 5 bases and J dropped 0; count of bases not matched to a gene: 8. CDR1 and CDR2 from the germline V gene are SGHDT and YYEEEE. Here the CDR3 DNA reads TGTGCCAGCAGGTTGACAGGGTTTAGCTCTGGGGCCAACGTCCTGACTTTC. This sequence encodes CASRLTGFSSGANVLTF.

This clonotype was observed a handful of times. This chain joins TRBV28 and TRBJ1-2; TRBD1 aligns across 9 bases. Unmatched junction bases numbered 2, after V lost 8 bases and J lost 1 base. CDR1 and CDR2 (germline): MDHEN, SYDVKM. The CDR3 covers 13 residues. This CDR3 reads CASRTGVNYGYTF. The CDR3 DNA follows: TGTGCCAGCCGGACAGGGGTTAACTATGGCTACACCTTC.

The chain uses TRBV10-3 and TRBJ2-1; possibly TRBD2 for D (7 bases). From germline, CDR1 is ENHRY and CDR2 SYGVKD. The CDR3 has 13 amino acids. Trimming shortened V by 6 bases and J by 8 bases, and 14 bases separated the two germline ends. CDR3 sequence: CAISGGEGDEQFF. CDR3 in DNA: TGTGCCATCAGCGGTGGGGAGGGGGATGAGCAGTTCTTC.

This clonotype was recorded a few times. This rearrangement joins TRBV11-1 to TRBJ2-3; D tentatively fits TRBD1 or TRBD2 (5 bases each). With 1 base removed from V and 2 bases from J, the gap between germline ends came to 19 bases. The CDR3 consists of 18 residues. Germline-derived CDR1 and CDR2 are SGHAT and FQDESV (reference sequence). The CDR3 bases are TGTGCCAGCAGCTTAGTAGGTGGGGGTCTGGGGAACACAGATACGCAGTATTTT. Its protein is CASSLVGGGLGNTDTQYF. Filled out from reference TRBV11-1 and TRBJ2-3, the complete variable domain reads EAEVAQSPRYKITEKSQAVAFWCDPISGHATLYWYRQILGQGPELLVQFQDESVVDDSQLPKDRFSAERLKGVDSTLKIQPAELGDSAMYLCASSLVGGGLGNTDTQYFGPGTRLTVL.

The V gene is TRBV5-8, the J gene TRBJ2-5; TRBD2 matches at 7 bases. V was clipped by 5 bases and J by 2 bases; unmatched bases: 12. Germline assignment: CDR1 SGHTS and CDR2 YDEGEE. The CDR3 is 16 residues long. Here the CDR3 DNA reads TGTGCCAGCAGGGGCCGACTCGCGGGAGAACAAGAGACCCAGTACTTC. Its translation: CASRGRLAGEQETQYF.

This clonotype was counted between two and nine times. J is TRBJ2-3 and V is TRBV2; 12 positions agree with TRBD2. V lost 6 bases, J lost 2 bases, and 6 bases stayed unmatched. The germline CDR1 and CDR2 sequences are SNHLY and FYNNEI. The CDR3 is 16 residues long. The CDR3 loop is CASRDWTSGATDTQYF. CDR3 nucleotide sequence: TGTGCCAGCAGGGACTGGACTAGCGGGGCCACAGATACGCAGTATTTT. The complete variable domain, with remaining parts taken from reference TRBV2 and TRBJ2-3, reads EPEVTQTPSHQVTQMGQEVILRCVPISNHLYFYWYRQILGQKVEFLVSFYNNEISEKSEIFDDQFSVERPDGSNFTLKIRSTKLEDSAMYFCASRDWTSGATDTQYFGPGTRLTVL.

The rearrangement uses TRBV12-3 or TRBV12-4 and TRBJ2-2; no reliable D call. V was trimmed by 10 bases and J by 8 bases, leaving 11 bases between them. The CDR3 consists of 11 residues. The DNA of the CDR3 is TGTGCCACAAAGGAAGCAGGGGAGCTGTTTTTT. It yields the protein CATKEAGELFF.